The clone carrying this T cell receptor (beta chain) appeared a few times. One junction end does not reproduce the germline sequence, and a read error may be involved. The data stem from a study of blood T cell repertoires in COVID-19. CDR3 size: 10 residues. Germline V gene lookup returns CDR1 MNHNS and CDR2 SASEGT. Profiled with immunoSEQ multiplex PCR; TCRdb holds only in-frame clones, not every one. The sample has a few hundred thousand clones, about nine tenths seen once. This receptor was identified in a woman aged 50 to 60 with COVID-19, enrolled during active disease. The chain carries TRBV6-1 and TRBJ1-1, with a tentative D call TRBD1 (5 bases). What was sequenced was peripheral blood. The CDR3 bases are TGTGCCAGCTGTGACAGTGAAGCTTTCTTT. It codes for CASCDSEAFF.